A single T cell receptor (beta chain) is shown here with its context. Its antigen is still unknown. The study ran its PCR with 60 Vbeta and 13 Jbeta primers. TCRdb's copy holds only in-frame clones and misses some; the assay was immunoSEQ multiplex PCR. Of roughly 100,000 clones listed, over 60% are singletons. The data derive from a study of cytomegalovirus exposure and HLA in healthy donors. Donors showed nominal health when sampled, although they likely had unrecorded immune exposures. Study conclusions and caveats: Confirmation was obtained in vitro that a few CMV-associated chains are specific for CMV antigens.

Trimming pared 2 bases from V and 7 bases from J, leaving 15 bases between. Germline V lookup: CDR1 MNHNS, CDR2 SASEGT. This CDR3 spans 16 amino acids. The rearrangement uses TRBV6-1 and TRBJ1-6; a possible D gene is TRBD1 (5 bases). This receptor was taken from a woman between 50 and 59 years old in good health and CMV-seropositive. The sequenced material came from PBMCs. The CDR3 here is CASSEYDSARNSPLHF. The CDR3 nucleotides read TGTGCCAGCAGTGAATATGACAGCGCCCGAAATTCACCCCTCCACTTT.